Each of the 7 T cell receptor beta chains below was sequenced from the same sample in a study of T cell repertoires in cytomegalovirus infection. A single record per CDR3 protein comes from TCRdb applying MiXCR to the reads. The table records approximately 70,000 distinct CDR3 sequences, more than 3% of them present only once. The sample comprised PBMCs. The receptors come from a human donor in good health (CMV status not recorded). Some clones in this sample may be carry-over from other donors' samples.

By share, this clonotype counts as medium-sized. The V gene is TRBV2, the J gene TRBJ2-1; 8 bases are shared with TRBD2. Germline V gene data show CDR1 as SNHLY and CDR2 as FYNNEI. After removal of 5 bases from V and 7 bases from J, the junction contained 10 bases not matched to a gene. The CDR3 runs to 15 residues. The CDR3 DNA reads TGTGCCAGCAGTACCCCGGGACTAGAGGTAAATGAGCAGTTCTTC. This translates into CASSTPGLEVNEQFF.

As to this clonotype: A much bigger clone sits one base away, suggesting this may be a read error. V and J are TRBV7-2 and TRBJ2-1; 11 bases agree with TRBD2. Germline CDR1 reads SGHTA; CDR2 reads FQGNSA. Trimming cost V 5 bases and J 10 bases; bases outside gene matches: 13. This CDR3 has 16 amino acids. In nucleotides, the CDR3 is TGTGCCAGCAGCCCAGATAGCGGGAGGGGCCCCAAAGAGCAGTTCTTC. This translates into CASSPDSGRGPKEQFF.

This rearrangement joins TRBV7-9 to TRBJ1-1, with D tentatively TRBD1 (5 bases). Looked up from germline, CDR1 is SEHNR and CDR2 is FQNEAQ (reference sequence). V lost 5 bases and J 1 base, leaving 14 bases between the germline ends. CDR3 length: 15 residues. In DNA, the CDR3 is TGTGCCAGCAGCAGCCAGGGACTTGCGAACACTGAAGCTTTCTTT. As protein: CASSSQGLANTEAFF. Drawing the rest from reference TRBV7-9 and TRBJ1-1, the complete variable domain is DTGVSQNPRHKITKRGQNVTFRCDPISEHNRLYWYRQTLGQGPEFLTYFQNEAQLEKSRLLSDRFSAERPKGSFSTLEIQRTEQGDSAMYLCASSSQGLANTEAFFGQGTRLTVV.

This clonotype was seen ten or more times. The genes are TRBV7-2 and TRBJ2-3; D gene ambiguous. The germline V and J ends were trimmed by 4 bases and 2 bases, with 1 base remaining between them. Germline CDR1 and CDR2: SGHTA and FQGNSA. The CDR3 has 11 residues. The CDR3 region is CASSYTDTQYF. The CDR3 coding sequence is TGTGCCAGCAGCTACACAGATACGCAGTATTTT.

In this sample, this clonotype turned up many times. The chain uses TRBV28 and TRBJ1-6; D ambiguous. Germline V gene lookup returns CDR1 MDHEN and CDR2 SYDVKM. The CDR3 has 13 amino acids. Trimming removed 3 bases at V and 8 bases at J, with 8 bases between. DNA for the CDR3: TGTGCCAGCAGTTTTCACGGGGATTCACCCCTCCACTTT. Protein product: CASSFHGDSPLHF. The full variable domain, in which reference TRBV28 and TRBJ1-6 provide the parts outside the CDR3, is DVKVTQSSRYLVKRTGEKVFLECVQDMDHENMFWYRQDPGLGLRLIYFSYDVKMKEKGDIPEGYSVSREKKERFSLILESASTNQTSMYLCASSFHGDSPLHFGNGTRLTVT.

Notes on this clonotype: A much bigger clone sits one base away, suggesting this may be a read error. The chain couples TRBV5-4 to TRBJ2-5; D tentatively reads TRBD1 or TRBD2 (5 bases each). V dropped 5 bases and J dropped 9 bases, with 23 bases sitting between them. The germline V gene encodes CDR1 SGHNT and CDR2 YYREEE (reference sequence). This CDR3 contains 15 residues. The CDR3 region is CASRILGPKGQAQYF. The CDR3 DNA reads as TGTGCCAGCAGAATATTGGGACCCAAGGGGCAGGCCCAGTACTTC.

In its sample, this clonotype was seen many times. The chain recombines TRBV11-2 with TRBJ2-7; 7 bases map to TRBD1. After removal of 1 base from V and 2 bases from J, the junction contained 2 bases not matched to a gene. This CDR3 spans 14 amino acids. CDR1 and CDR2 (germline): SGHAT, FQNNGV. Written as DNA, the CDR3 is TGTGCCAGCAGCTTAGTGGGGACAGCCTACGAGCAGTACTTC. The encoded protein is CASSLVGTAYEQYF.